The sample holds one count of the clone carrying this T cell receptor (beta chain). This specimen belongs to a study of Ad26.COV2.S vaccination and SARS-CoV-2 variants. Germline-derived CDR1 and CDR2 are LGHDT and YNNKEL (reference sequence). The CDR3 loop spans 16 amino acids. Germline trimming cut 2 bases from V and 6 bases from J; bases unmatched to any gene: 10. Sequencing was performed with immunoSEQ multiplex PCR; in TCRdb, only in-frame clones are kept and a portion is missing. The sample has 360,000 or so clones, roughly 84% seen once. Treatment noted: about 20 received Ad26.COV2.S at low or high dose, single or two shots; about five received placebo; per-sample allocation not given. Day 63 after the first injection of vaccine or placebo was the sampling time.

The V call is TRBV3-1 (or the pseudogene TRBV3-2), the J call TRBJ2-7; 10 bases match TRBD2. The sample here was peripheral blood, taken in a trial of Ad26.COV2.S vaccine versus placebo. The sequence came from a person between 18 and 65 years old who received the Ad26.COV2.S COVID-19 vaccine or a placebo. The chain's CDR3 is CASSQPSSGGLSEQYF. The CDR3 DNA reads TGTGCCAGCAGCCAACCTTCTAGCGGGGGCTTATCCGAGCAGTACTTC.